Described below is a single T cell receptor beta chain sequence and its context. Its antigen is undetermined. This sample is part of a study of shared clonotypes between healthy human individuals. About the research overall: The study drew on two women and a few men aged 18 to 49 as donors. The study, taken as a whole, reports: Only blood was sampled, and tissue TCR repertoires likely differ from blood ones. Clonotypes which were not shared had lower generation probabilities than clonotypes that all four donors shared.

Data came from immunoSEQ multiplex PCR; TCRdb stores just in-frame clones and leaves some out. This table has fewer than 1.6 million clones, 98% appearing once. From germline, CDR1 is SGDLS and CDR2 YYNGEE. The length of the CDR3 is 12 residues. V dropped 4 bases and J dropped 12 bases, with 14 bases sitting between them. The sample comprised naive CD4+ T cells sorted from blood. Described subset: CD45RA+ positively selected. The sequence was obtained from a man in his thirties or forties in good health. This rearrangement joins TRBV9 to TRBJ2-1; D gene unclear. The CDR3 nucleotides read TGTGCCAGCAGCCCCCAGTACGGTAGGCAGTTCTTC. Encoded protein: CASSPQYGRQFF.